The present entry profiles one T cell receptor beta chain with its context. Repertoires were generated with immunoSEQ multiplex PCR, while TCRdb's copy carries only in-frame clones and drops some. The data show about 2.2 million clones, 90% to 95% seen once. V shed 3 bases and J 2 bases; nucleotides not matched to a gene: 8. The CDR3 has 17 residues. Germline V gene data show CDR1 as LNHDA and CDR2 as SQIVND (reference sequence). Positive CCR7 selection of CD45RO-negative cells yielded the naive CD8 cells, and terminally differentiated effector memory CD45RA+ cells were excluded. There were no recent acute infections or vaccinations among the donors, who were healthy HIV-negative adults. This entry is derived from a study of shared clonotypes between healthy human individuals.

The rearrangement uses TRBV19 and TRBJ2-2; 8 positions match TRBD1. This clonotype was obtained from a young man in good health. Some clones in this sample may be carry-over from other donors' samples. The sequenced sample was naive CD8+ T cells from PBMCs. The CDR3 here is CASSIPTGGPNTGELFF. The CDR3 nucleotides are TGTGCCAGTAGTATCCCTACAGGGGGTCCTAACACCGGGGAGCTGTTTTTT.